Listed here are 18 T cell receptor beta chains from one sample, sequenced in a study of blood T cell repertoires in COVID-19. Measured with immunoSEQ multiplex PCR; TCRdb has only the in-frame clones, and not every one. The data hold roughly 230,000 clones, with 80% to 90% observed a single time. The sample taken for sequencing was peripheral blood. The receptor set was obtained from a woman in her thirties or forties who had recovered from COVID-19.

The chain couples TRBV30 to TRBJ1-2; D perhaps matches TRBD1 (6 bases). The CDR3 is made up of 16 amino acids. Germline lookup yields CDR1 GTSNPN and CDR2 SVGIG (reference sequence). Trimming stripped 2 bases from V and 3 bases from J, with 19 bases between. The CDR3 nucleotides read TGTGCCTGGAGTAGACGGGACATGGGCTCCGACTATGGCTACACCTTC. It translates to CAWSRRDMGSDYGYTF.

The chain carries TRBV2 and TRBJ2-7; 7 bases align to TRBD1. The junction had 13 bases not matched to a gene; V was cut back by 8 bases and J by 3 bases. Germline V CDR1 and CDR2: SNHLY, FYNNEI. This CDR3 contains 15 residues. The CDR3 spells CASRTPGQVLYEQYF. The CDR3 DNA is TGTGCCAGCCGGACACCCGGACAGGTACTCTACGAGCAGTACTTC.

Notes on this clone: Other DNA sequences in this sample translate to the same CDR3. The CDR3 spells CASSRGSETQYF. The CDR3 nucleotides are TGTGCCAGCAGTAGAGGGAGTGAGACCCAGTACTTC. This chain joins TRBV12-3 or TRBV12-4 and TRBJ2-5; a weak D match, TRBD2 (5 bases). Trimming removed 5 bases at V and 5 bases at J, with 9 bases between. The CDR3 sequence is 12 residues long.

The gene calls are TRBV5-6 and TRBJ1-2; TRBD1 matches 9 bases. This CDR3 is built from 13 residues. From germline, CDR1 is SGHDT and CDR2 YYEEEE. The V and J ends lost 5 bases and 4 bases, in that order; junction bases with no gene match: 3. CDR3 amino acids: CASSQDRGYGYTF. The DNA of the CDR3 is TGTGCCAGCAGTCAGGACAGGGGCTATGGCTACACCTTC. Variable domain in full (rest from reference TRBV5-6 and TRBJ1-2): DAGVTQSPTHLIKTRGQQVTLRCSPKSGHDTVSWYQQALGQGPQFIFQYYEEEERQRGNFPDRFSGHQFPNYSSELNVNALLLGDSALYLCASSQDRGYGYTFGSGTRLTVV.

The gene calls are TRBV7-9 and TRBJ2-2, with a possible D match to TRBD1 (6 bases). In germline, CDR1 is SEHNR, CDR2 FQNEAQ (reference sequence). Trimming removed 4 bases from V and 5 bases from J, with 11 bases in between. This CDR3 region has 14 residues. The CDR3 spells CASSSGALTGELFF. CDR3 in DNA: TGTGCCAGCAGCTCAGGGGCCCTGACCGGGGAGCTGTTTTTT. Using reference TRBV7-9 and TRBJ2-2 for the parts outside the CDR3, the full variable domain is DTGVSQNPRHKITKRGQNVTFRCDPISEHNRLYWYRQTLGQGPEFLTYFQNEAQLEKSRLLSDRFSAERPKGSFSTLEIQRTEQGDSAMYLCASSSGALTGELFFGEGSRLTVL.

DNA for the CDR3: TGTGCCAGCAGCGGAGTGGAGGTCCTCTTTAACTATGGCTACACCTTC. It translates to CASSGVEVLFNYGYTF. The chain uses TRBV7-9 and TRBJ1-2; D unclear. The CDR3 is 16 residues long. The germline CDR1 and CDR2 sequences are SEHNR and FQNEAQ (reference sequence). With 5 bases removed from V and 1 base from J, the gap between germline ends came to 17 bases.

The CDR3 loop is CASSVHKNTEAFF. CDR3 bases: TGTGCCAGCAGTGTCCACAAGAACACTGAAGCTTTCTTT. J is TRBJ1-1 and V is TRBV27; no reliable D call. CDR1 MNHEY and CDR2 SMNVEV come from the germline V gene (reference sequence). The V end lost 5 bases, the J end lost 1 base, and 8 bases lay between the germline ends. The CDR3 runs to 13 residues.

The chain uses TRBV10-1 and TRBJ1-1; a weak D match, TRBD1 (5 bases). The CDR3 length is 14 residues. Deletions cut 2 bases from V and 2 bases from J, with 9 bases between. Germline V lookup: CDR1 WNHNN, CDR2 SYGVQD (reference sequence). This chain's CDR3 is CASSEAQENTEAFF. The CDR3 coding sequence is TGCGCCAGCAGTGAGGCACAGGAAAACACTGAAGCTTTCTTT.

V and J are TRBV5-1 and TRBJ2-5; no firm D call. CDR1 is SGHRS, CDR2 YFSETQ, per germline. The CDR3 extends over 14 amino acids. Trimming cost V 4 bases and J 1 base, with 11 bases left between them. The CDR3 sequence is CASSTATLQETQYF. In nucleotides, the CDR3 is TGCGCCAGCAGCACAGCTACCCTCCAAGAGACCCAGTACTTC. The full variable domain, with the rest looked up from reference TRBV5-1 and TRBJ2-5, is KAGVTQTPRYLIKTRGQQVTLSCSPISGHRSVSWYQQTPGQGLQFLFEYFSETQRNKGNFPGRFSGRQFSNSRSEMNVSTLELGDSALYLCASSTATLQETQYFGPGTRLLVL.

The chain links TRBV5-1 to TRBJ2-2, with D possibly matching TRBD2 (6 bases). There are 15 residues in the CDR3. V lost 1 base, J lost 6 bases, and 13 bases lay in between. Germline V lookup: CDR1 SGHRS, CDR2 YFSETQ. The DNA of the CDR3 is TGCGCCAGCAGCTTGATGGGGGGAGCGGCCGGGGAGCTGTTTTTT. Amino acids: CASSLMGGAAGELFF.

In DNA form, the CDR3 reads TGTGCCAGCAGTCGATGGACTAGCGGGGGGCAAGAGCAGTACTTC. Its protein product is CASSRWTSGGQEQYF. The V gene is TRBV28, the J gene TRBJ2-7; 14 nucleotides line up with TRBD2. The trim removed 5 bases at V and 7 bases at J, leaving 7 bases unmatched. Germline loops: CDR1 MDHEN, CDR2 SYDVKM. CDR3 size: 15 residues.

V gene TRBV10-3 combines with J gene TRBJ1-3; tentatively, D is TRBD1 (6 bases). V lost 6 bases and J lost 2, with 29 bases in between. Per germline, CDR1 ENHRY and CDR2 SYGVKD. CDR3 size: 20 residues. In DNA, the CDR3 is TGTGCCATCAGACAGCCCGGGACAACGGATACCTCATCAACTGGAAACACCATATATTTT. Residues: CAIRQPGTTDTSSTGNTIYF.

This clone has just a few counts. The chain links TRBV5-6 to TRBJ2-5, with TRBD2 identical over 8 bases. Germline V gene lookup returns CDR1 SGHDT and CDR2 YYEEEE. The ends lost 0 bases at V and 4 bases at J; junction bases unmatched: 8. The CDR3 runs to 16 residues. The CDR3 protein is CASSLAGLAGGETQYF. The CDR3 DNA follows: TGTGCCAGCAGCTTGGCTGGACTAGCCGGAGGAGAGACCCAGTACTTC.

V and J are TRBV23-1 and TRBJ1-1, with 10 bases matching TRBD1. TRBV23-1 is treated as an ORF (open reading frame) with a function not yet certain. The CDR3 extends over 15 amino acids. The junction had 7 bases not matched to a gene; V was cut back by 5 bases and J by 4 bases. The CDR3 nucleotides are TGCGCCAGCAGTTGGGACAGGGGTTTTGGCACTGAAGCTTTCTTT. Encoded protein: CASSWDRGFGTEAFF.

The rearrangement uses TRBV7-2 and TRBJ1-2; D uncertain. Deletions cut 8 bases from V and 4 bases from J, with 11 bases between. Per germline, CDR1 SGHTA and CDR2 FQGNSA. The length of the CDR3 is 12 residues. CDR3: CASVAGVYGYTF. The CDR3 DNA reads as TGTGCCAGCGTGGCAGGTGTCTATGGCTACACCTTC.

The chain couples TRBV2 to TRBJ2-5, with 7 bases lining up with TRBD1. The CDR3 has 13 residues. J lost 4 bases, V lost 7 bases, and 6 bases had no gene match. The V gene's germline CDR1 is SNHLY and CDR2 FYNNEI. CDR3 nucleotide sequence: TGTGCCAGCATCCAAGGGGGCGGAGAGACCCAGTACTTC. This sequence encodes CASIQGGGETQYF.

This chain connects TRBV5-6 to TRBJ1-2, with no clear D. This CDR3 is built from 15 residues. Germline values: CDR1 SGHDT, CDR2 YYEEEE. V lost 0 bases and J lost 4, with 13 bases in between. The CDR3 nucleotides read TGTGCCAGCAGCTTGGGCCGGGGAAACTCCTATGGCTACACCTTC. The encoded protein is CASSLGRGNSYGYTF.

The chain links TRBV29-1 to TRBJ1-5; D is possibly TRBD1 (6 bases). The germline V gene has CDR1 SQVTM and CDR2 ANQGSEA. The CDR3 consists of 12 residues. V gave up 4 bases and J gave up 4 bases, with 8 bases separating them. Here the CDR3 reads CSVVQGNQPQHF. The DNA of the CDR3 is TGCAGCGTTGTACAGGGTAATCAGCCCCAGCATTTT.